This TCR beta chain was recovered during a study of blood T cell repertoires in COVID-19. Overall study: Material from acute and convalescent COVID-19 was sourced from the United States, Italy and Spain. PBMCs, B-cell-depleted T cells, or T cells provided the cDNA or gDNA that made up the material.

There are 17 residues in the CDR3. V lost 0 bases and J 3 bases, leaving 18 bases between the germline ends. Germline V lookup: CDR1 SGHKS, CDR2 YYEKEE (reference sequence). This clone appeared a single time. As processed by the authors: Estimated nucleated cell counts came from reference gene primer amplification. The table came from immunoSEQ multiplex PCR; TCRdb's copy has only in-frame clones and leaves some out. V and J calls and clone size are as listed in that table; D and trimming were resolved from the DNA. In the table there are 90,000 to 100,000 clones, around 85% of which are singletons. This clonotype was sampled from a woman aged 55-69 years with acute or convalescent COVID-19. The chain links TRBV5-5 to TRBJ2-5; TRBD2 is a possible D gene (7 bases). The material sequenced was peripheral blood. The CDR3 bases are TGTGCCAGCAGCTTGGGAGGGGGGGCGGCATCGGAAGAGACCCAGTACTTC. It specifies CASSLGGGAASEETQYF.